This T cell receptor beta chain emerged from a study of blood T cell repertoires in COVID-19. Study background: Sites in the United States, Italy and Spain provided acute and convalescent COVID-19 samples. The cDNA or gDNA used as material had been derived from T cells, B-cell-depleted T cells, or PBMCs.

As handled by the study authors: Researchers report that nucleated cell counts were estimated from reference gene primer amplification. The protocol was immunoSEQ multiplex PCR, while the TCRdb copy is restricted to in-frame clones and leaves out a portion. That table supplies the V and J calls and clone size; D and trimming were determined from the DNA. The table includes 55,000 to 65,000 clones, 65% to 85% detected once. CDR3 length equals 15 residues. CDR1 and CDR2 from the germline V gene are KGHSH and LQKENI. Trimming pared 6 bases from V and 7 bases from J, leaving 18 bases between. The source material was peripheral blood. The sequence was obtained from a man aged 60-69 years with acute or convalescent COVID-19. The chain joins TRBV18 to TRBJ1-4; D ambiguous. The chain's CDR3 is CASSLQTRQSEKLFF. The CDR3 nucleotides are TGTGCCAGCTCCCTCCAGACACGGCAGTCTGAAAAACTGTTTTTT.